These 2 T cell receptor beta chains came from one sample sequenced in a study of OX40 agonist ivuxolimab in advanced cancers. The protocol was immunoSEQ multiplex PCR, while the TCRdb copy is restricted to in-frame clones and leaves out a portion. Of 50,000 to 65,000 clones in the sample, around 80% were seen once. The sequencing used CD4+ or CD8+ T cells sorted from blood, collected in a trial of the OX40 agonist ivuxolimab. Receptor source: an adult with an advanced solid tumor such as melanoma, head and neck, liver or kidney cancer.

The rearrangement links TRBV7-2 to TRBJ2-4, with 8 bases that match TRBD2. The CDR3 contains 17 residues. Per germline, CDR1 SGHTA and CDR2 FQGNSA. The ends lost 4 bases at V and 0 bases at J; junction bases unmatched: 8. The CDR3 is CASSSFTSGPAKNIQYF. CDR3 DNA: TGTGCCAGCAGCTCTTTTACTAGCGGCCCAGCCAAAAACATTCAGTACTTC. Full variable domain (outside the CDR3, taken from reference TRBV7-2 and TRBJ2-4): GAGVSQSPSNKVTEKGKDVELRCDPISGHTALYWYRQSLGQGLEFLIYFQGNSAPDKSGLPSDRFSAERTGGSVSTLTIQRTQQEDSAVYLCASSSFTSGPAKNIQYFGAGTRLSVL.

The CDR3 sequence: CASSPWTGETQYF. CDR3 in DNA: TGTGCCAGCAGCCCCTGGACAGGGGAGACCCAGTACTTC. The V call is TRBV5-4, the J call TRBJ2-5; TRBD1 agrees at 8 bases. Trimming removed 4 bases from V and 5 bases from J; junction bases left unmatched: 4. Germline V gene sequence: CDR1 SGHNT, CDR2 YYREEE (reference sequence). The CDR3 contains 13 residues.